These 13 T cell receptor beta chains were sequenced from one sample in a study of blood T cell repertoires in COVID-19. Clones were read by immunoSEQ multiplex PCR, and TCRdb kept only the in-frame ones, dropping some. The data hold 140,000 or so clones, with 85% to 90% observed a single time. Sequences were obtained from PBMCs or T cells enriched from blood (not recorded which). The receptors originated from a man aged 60-69 years who had recovered from COVID-19.

This chain connects TRBV4-2 to TRBJ2-7, with D possibly TRBD2 on 6 matching bases. CDR3 length: 13 amino acids. Germline CDR1 reads LGHNA; CDR2 reads YNFKEQ. The germline V and J ends were trimmed by 3 bases and 7 bases, with 13 bases remaining between them. This chain's CDR3 is CASSQLPSGEQYF. Written as DNA, the CDR3 is TGTGCCAGCAGCCAGCTGCCGAGCGGGGAGCAGTACTTC.

V usage is TRBV28 and J usage is TRBJ2-3, with unresolved D. V was clipped by 3 bases and J by 4 bases, with 14 bases between them. Germline values: CDR1 MDHEN, CDR2 SYDVKM. The CDR3 has 15 residues. As DNA, the CDR3 is TGTGCCAGCAGTTTTGGTACTATCTTCCCAGATACGCAGTATTTT. Its translation: CASSFGTIFPDTQYF.

This sequence joins TRBV27 and TRBJ2-3; TRBD1 might be the D (5 bases). V dropped 5 bases and J dropped 5 bases, with 20 bases sitting between them. Looked up from germline, CDR1 is MNHEY and CDR2 is SMNVEV (reference sequence). The CDR3 length is 16 residues. The CDR3 region is CASSTRQPKDGDTQYF. CDR3 DNA: TGTGCCAGCAGTACCCGACAGCCTAAGGATGGAGATACGCAGTATTTT.

This CDR3 reads CASSQSGGRPAEQFF. CDR3 nucleotide sequence: TGTGCCAGCAGCCAGTCGGGGGGGCGTCCAGCAGAGCAGTTCTTC. This chain connects TRBV6-5 to TRBJ2-1, with 8 bases lining up with TRBD2. CDR3 length equals 15 residues. Germline V lookup: CDR1 MNHEY, CDR2 SVGAGI. J lost 10 bases, V lost 6 bases, and 14 bases had no gene match.

The gene calls are TRBV2 and TRBJ2-1; weak D call: TRBD2 (6 bases). The V end was cut by 8 bases, the J end by 9 bases, with 11 bases between. CDR3 length equals 11 residues. The germline V gene has CDR1 SNHLY and CDR2 FYNNEI. The CDR3 here is CASGRESEQFF. The CDR3 DNA sequence: TGTGCCAGCGGCCGGGAGAGTGAGCAGTTCTTC.

V usage is TRBV24-1 and J usage is TRBJ1-4; TRBD1 matches at 9 bases. Germline V gene data show CDR1 as KGHDR and CDR2 as SFDVKD. J lost 8 bases, V lost 7 bases, and 10 bases had no gene match. The CDR3 spans 15 residues. The CDR3 bases are TGTGCCACCAGCGATCCGGGACAGGGAAACGAAAAACTGTTTTTT. Translation: CATSDPGQGNEKLFF.

The chain couples TRBV10-3 to TRBJ1-2, with 8 bases matching TRBD1. V lost 6 bases and J lost 4; bases outside the gene matches: 4. The CDR3 is made up of 13 amino acids. CDR1 and CDR2 from the germline V gene are ENHRY and SYGVKD. CDR3 DNA: TGTGCCATCAGCGGCCAGGGGGCCTATGGCTACACCTTC. Encoded protein: CAISGQGAYGYTF.

The chain couples TRBV6-5 to TRBJ2-3; TRBD2 matches at 10 bases. The CDR3 is made up of 14 amino acids. Trimming took 6 bases from V and 4 from J; bases not matched to a gene: 4. CDR1 and CDR2 from the germline V gene are MNHEY and SVGAGI. CDR3 bases: TGTGCCAGCAGGGGGACTAGCGCGGCAGATACGCAGTATTTT. It codes for CASRGTSAADTQYF.

V and J are TRBV5-1 and TRBJ2-1; TRBD2 aligns across 7 bases. The length of the CDR3 is 16 residues. CDR1 is SGHRS and CDR2 is YFSETQ in the germline V gene. The trim removed 0 bases at V and 0 bases at J, leaving 3 bases unmatched. The CDR3 DNA follows: TGCGCCAGCAGCTTGGCCCCGGGGGGCTCCTACAATGAGCAGTTCTTC. The encoded protein is CASSLAPGGSYNEQFF.

This clone was seen once. The chain uses TRBV4-1 and TRBJ2-3; 9 bases are a match to TRBD2. Germline V lookup: CDR1 MGHRA, CDR2 YSYEKL. V was clipped by 1 base and J by 5 bases; unmatched bases: 4. The CDR3 consists of 15 residues. The CDR3 DNA reads TGCGCCAGCAGCCAAGCGGGGACTAGCCAAGATACGCAGTATTTT. This encodes CASSQAGTSQDTQYF.

This clone was seen just once. The CDR3, as DNA: TGTGCCAGCATACAGGGACCTAACTATGGCTACACCTTC. Translated, it gives CASIQGPNYGYTF. The rearrangement joins TRBV6-5 to TRBJ1-2; TRBD1 might be the D (6 bases). V was cut by 7 bases and J by 0 bases, with 9 bases left in between. Per germline, CDR1 MNHEY and CDR2 SVGAGI. The CDR3 contains 13 residues.

The chain employs TRBV30 and TRBJ1-6; D is undetermined. The CDR3 contains 13 residues. The germline V and J ends were trimmed by 1 base and 10 bases, with 11 bases remaining between them. The V gene's germline CDR1 is GTSNPN and CDR2 SVGIG (reference sequence). DNA of the CDR3: TGTGCCTGGAGTGGTGAGACGGGATCACCCCTCCACTTT. Protein product: CAWSGETGSPLHF.

V is TRBV12-5 and J is TRBJ2-2, with TRBD2 matching over 7 bases. The junction had 6 bases not matched to a gene; V was cut back by 5 bases and J by 6 bases. The germline V gene has CDR1 LGHNT and CDR2 FRNRAP. This CDR3 has 14 amino acids. This CDR3 reads CASGASGGPGELFF. The CDR3 nucleotides are TGTGCTAGTGGTGCCTCGGGGGGACCCGGGGAGCTGTTTTTT.